The rows below give T cell receptor beta chains drawn from one sample of a study of OX40 agonist ivuxolimab in advanced cancers. Data came from immunoSEQ multiplex PCR; TCRdb stores just in-frame clones and leaves some out. The profile shows some 86,000 clones, 80% to 95% of them singletons. The sequenced sample was CD4+ or CD8+ T cells sorted from blood, obtained in a trial of the OX40 agonist ivuxolimab. These receptor sequences come from an adult with an advanced solid tumor such as melanoma, head and neck, liver or kidney cancer. The CDR3 runs from the conserved cysteine through the conserved F or W. Fields, in order: clone size, J gene, V gene, D gene, CDR3 DNA, CDR3 protein. A D gene is named only where the DNA matches it firmly. Size is omitted from some rows. Given values are once, few, many or a class for expanded clones.

>-|TRBJ1-6|TRBV18|TRBD1
TGTGCCAGCTCAGAGGGGGCCGGCGGTCTTTCACCCCTCCACTTT
CASSEGAGGLSPLHF
>-|TRBJ1-5|TRBV7-2|-
TGTGCCAGCAGCCCTGGGGCAGGGTCTGGTCAGCCCCAGCATTTT
CASSPGAGSGQPQHF
>-|TRBJ1-3|TRBV5-5|-
TGTGCCAGCAGCTTGGCCGTCCGGTCTGGAAACACCATATATTTT
CASSLAVRSGNTIYF
>-|TRBJ1-6|TRBV5-6|TRBD1
TGTGCCAGCAGCTTGGGGACAGGGCCTGGTAGGAATTCACCCCTCCACTTT
CASSLGTGPGRNSPLHF
>-|TRBJ1-6|TRBV9|-
TGTGCCAGCAGCGTAGGAAATTCACCCCTCCACTTT
CASSVGNSPLHF
>-|TRBJ2-1|TRBV10-1|-
TGCGCCAGCAGTGAGCTGCGAAAAAGGAGCAATGAGCAGTTCTTC
CASSELRKRSNEQFF
>-|TRBJ1-3|TRBV5-1|-
TGCGCCAGCAGCTTGGAGGGGCGGTTAGGAAACACCATATATTTT
CASSLEGRLGNTIYF
>-|TRBJ2-3|TRBV11-1|TRBD1
TGTGCCAGCAGCTTGCTGACAGGGGGAGCAGATACGCAGTATTTT
CASSLLTGGADTQYF
>-|TRBJ2-7|TRBV7-3|TRBD1
TGTGCCAGCAGCTTAGGGGACAGGGGTGACAACGAGCAGTACTTC
CASSLGDRGDNEQYF
>-|TRBJ2-3|TRBV4-2|TRBD2
TGTGCCAGCAGCCAAGATAGTGCGGGGGGTGGCACAGATACGCAGTATTTT
CASSQDSAGGGTDTQYF
>-|TRBJ1-2|TRBV6-5|-
TGTGCCAGCAGTAACAGGAACTATGGCTACACCTTC
CASSNRNYGYTF
>-|TRBJ1-4|TRBV29-1|-
TGCAGCGTTTCGGTCGGGGGGAAAAATGAAAAACTGTTTTTT
CSVSVGGKNEKLFF
>-|TRBJ2-5|TRBV14|-
TGTGCCAGCAGCCGACAGGATAAGGAGACCCAGTACTTC
CASSRQDKETQYF
>-|TRBJ2-2|TRBV5-1|-
TGCGCCAGCAGCTTGGGGCGGGACACCGGGGAGCTGTTTTTT
CASSLGRDTGELFF
>-|TRBJ2-3|TRBV7-9|-
TGTGCCAGCAGCTTACCCGGGACACCGGGGGCCACAGATACGCAGTATTTT
CASSLPGTPGATDTQYF
>once|TRBJ1-1|TRBV2|TRBD1
TGTGCCAGCAGTATACAGGGGGCGAACACTGAGGCTTTCTTT
CASSIQGANTEAFF
>-|TRBJ1-1|TRBV11-2|TRBD1
TGTGCCAGCAGCTTAGGGGACAGGGTGTCTGAAGCTTTCTTT
CASSLGDRVSEAFF
>-|TRBJ2-2|TRBV7-2|-
TGTGCCAGCAGCTCTGGGCAGGGCTGGACCGGGGAGCTGTTTTTT
CASSSGQGWTGELFF
>-|TRBJ1-1|TRBV25-1|-
TGTGCCAGCAGTGATGGTGCGAAGACGGGAGCTTTCTTT
CASSDGAKTGAFF
>-|TRBJ1-1|TRBV5-1|TRBD1
TGCGCCAGCAGCTTGACAGGGGCGAACACTGAAGCTTTCTTT
CASSLTGANTEAFF
>-|TRBJ1-1|TRBV6-6|-
TGTGCCAGCAGTTACCGACAGGTGGGTGAAGCTTTCTTT
CASSYRQVGEAFF
>-|TRBJ2-3|TRBV12-5|-
TGTGCTAGTGGTCTAGACAGGACTAGCACAGATACGCAGTATTTT
CASGLDRTSTDTQYF
>-|TRBJ2-5|TRBV6-1|TRBD2
TGTGCCAGCAGTGCCATTAGCGGGGGGGCCGGAGAGACCCAGTACTTC
CASSAISGGAGETQYF
>-|TRBJ2-1|TRBV6-6|-
TGTGCCAGCAGTGGCAGGGTGGGCAATGAGCAGTTCTTC
CASSGRVGNEQFF
>-|TRBJ1-1|TRBV6-5|-
TGTGCCAGCAGTTACTCGACGAAAAACACTGAAGCTTTCTTT
CASSYSTKNTEAFF
>-|TRBJ1-5|TRBV7-8|TRBD1
TGTGCCAGCAGTCCCGGGACAGGGGTAAATCAGCCCCAGCATTTT
CASSPGTGVNQPQHF
>-|TRBJ2-1|TRBV10-1|TRBD1
TGCGCCAGCAGCCAAGACAGGGTAGGGCGCGAGCAGTTCTTC
CASSQDRVGREQFF
>-|TRBJ2-1|TRBV5-4|-
TGTGCCAGCAGCTCGACGGGTGAGCAGTTCTTC
CASSSTGEQFF
>-|TRBJ2-7|TRBV5-1|TRBD1
TGCGCCAGCAGCGTGGACAGGGGCTACGAGCAGTACTTC
CASSVDRGYEQYF
>-|TRBJ1-5|TRBV10-3|-
TGTGCCATCAGTGAGTCGCGGGTCAGGTACTCGTCTGGCAATCAGCCCCAGCATTTT
CAISESRVRYSSGNQPQHF
>-|TRBJ2-7|TRBV7-9|-
TGTGCCAGCAGCTTAGCGCAAACCCCTTACGAGCAGTACTTC
CASSLAQTPYEQYF
>-|TRBJ2-4|TRBV4-1|-
TGCGCCAGCAGCCAAGGAGAAGGCCTAGAACTTCAGTACTTC
CASSQGEGLELQYF
>once|TRBJ2-3|TRBV5-5|-
TGTGCCAGCAGCTTGGTCGGGGTAACAGATACGCAGTATTTT
CASSLVGVTDTQYF
>-|TRBJ2-5|TRBV7-2|TRBD2
TGTGCCAGCAGCTTAGCGGATCGACTAAGGGCTAGCGGGGGTCCACAAGAGACCCAGTACTTC
CASSLADRLRASGGPQETQYF
>-|TRBJ2-6|TRBV5-5|-
TGTGCCAGCAGCTTTCGTGGGACGGACTCTGGGGCCAACGTCCTGACTTTC
CASSFRGTDSGANVLTF
>-|TRBJ2-3|TRBV27|-
TGTGCCAGCAGTTCCCGTTTCACAGATACGCAGTATTTT
CASSSRFTDTQYF
>-|TRBJ1-2|TRBV29-1|-
TGCAGCGTTGATGACGGGAACTATGGCTACACCTTC
CSVDDGNYGYTF
>-|TRBJ2-2|TRBV6-1|-
TGTGCCAGCAGTGAACAGCCTTTGAACACCGGGGAGCTGTTTTTT
CASSEQPLNTGELFF
>-|TRBJ1-5|TRBV6-1|TRBD1
TGTGCCAGCATGAGGGACAGGGACCAGCCCCAGCATTTT
CASMRDRDQPQHF
>-|TRBJ2-6|TRBV5-1|TRBD1
TGCGCCAGCACGCGGGACAGGGGCCTCTCTGGGGCCAACGTCCTGACTTTC
CASTRDRGLSGANVLTF
>-|TRBJ1-6|TRBV2|-
TGTGCCAGCAGTGCCGACCCAGTATATTCACCCCTCCACTTT
CASSADPVYSPLHF
>-|TRBJ1-2|TRBV19|-
TGTGCCAGTAGTAGCAGGATCCTGGATGGCTACACCTTC
CASSSRILDGYTF
>-|TRBJ1-6|TRBV6-4|-
TGTGCCAGCAGTGACTCCATTATAAATTCACCCCTCCACTTT
CASSDSIINSPLHF
>-|TRBJ2-1|TRBV5-1|-
TGCGCCAGCAGCTTGCCAGGGAACTTGAGAGAGCAGTTCTTC
CASSLPGNLREQFF
>-|TRBJ1-1|TRBV6-6|-
TGTGCCAGCAAGGGATGGGTGAACACTGAAGCTTTCTTT
CASKGWVNTEAFF
>-|TRBJ2-5|TRBV29-1|-
TGCAGCGTTGCGCAGGGAGTCCAAGAGACCCAGTACTTC
CSVAQGVQETQYF
>once|TRBJ1-2|TRBV4-1|-
TGCGCCAGCAGCCAAGCCGGCGGGTCGGTTGGCTACACCTTC
CASSQAGGSVGYTF
>few|TRBJ1-1|TRBV30|-
TGTGCCTGGAGTGTACAGGGAGAGAGAGAAGCTTTCTTT
CAWSVQGEREAFF
>-|TRBJ2-7|TRBV6-6|-
TGTGCCAGCAGTTACTCGGGCAGGACAACCAACGAGCAGTACTTC
CASSYSGRTTNEQYF
>-|TRBJ1-1|TRBV7-2|TRBD1
TGTGCCAGCAGCGCCTACGGGACAGTCACTGAAGCTTTCTTT
CASSAYGTVTEAFF
>-|TRBJ1-1|TRBV4-2|TRBD1
TGTGCCAGCAGCCAAGTTCAGGGACAGGACTACACTGAAGCTTTCTTT
CASSQVQGQDYTEAFF
>-|TRBJ1-6|TRBV28|TRBD1
TGTGCCAGCAGTTTTCCCCGGCGGGCGGGACAGAGCTCCTATAATTCACCCCTCCACTTT
CASSFPRRAGQSSYNSPLHF
>-|TRBJ1-2|TRBV29-1|-
TGCAGCGTTGGGGGCGGTGGCAGGGTGGACTATGGCTACACCTTC
CSVGGGGRVDYGYTF
>-|TRBJ2-7|TRBV29-1|-
TGCAGCGTTCGACCTGCGGGGTACGAGCAGTACTTC
CSVRPAGYEQYF
>-|TRBJ2-3|TRBV5-1|-
TGCGCCAGCAGCTTGATAGGGGAAGGCACAGATACGCAGTATTTT
CASSLIGEGTDTQYF
>-|TRBJ2-5|TRBV4-1|-
TGCGCCAGCAGCCAAGATTTGGCCTCTAAAAAGACCCAGTACTTC
CASSQDLASKKTQYF
>-|TRBJ2-7|TRBV7-3|TRBD1
TGTGCCAGCAGCCCGGGACAGGCCTCTGTTTACGAGCAGTACTTC
CASSPGQASVYEQYF